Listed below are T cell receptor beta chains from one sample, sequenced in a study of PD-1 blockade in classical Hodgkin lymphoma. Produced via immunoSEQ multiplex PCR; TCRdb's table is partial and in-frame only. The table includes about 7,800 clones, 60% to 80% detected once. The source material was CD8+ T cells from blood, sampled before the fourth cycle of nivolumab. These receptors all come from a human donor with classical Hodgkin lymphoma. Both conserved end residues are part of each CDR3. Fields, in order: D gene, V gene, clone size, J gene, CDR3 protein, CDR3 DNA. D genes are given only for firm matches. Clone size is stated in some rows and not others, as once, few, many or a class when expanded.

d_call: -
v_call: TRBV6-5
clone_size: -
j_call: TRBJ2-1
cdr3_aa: CASSFRVYNEQFF
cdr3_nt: TGTGCCAGCAGTTTCAGGGTATACAATGAGCAGTTCTTC

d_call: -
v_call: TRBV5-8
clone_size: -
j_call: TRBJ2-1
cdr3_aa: CASSLIVGPNEQFF
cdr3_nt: TGTGCCAGCAGCTTGATTGTGGGTCCGAATGAGCAGTTCTTC

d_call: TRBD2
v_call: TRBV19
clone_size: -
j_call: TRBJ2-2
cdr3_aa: CASSISGLAAYINTGELFF
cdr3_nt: TGTGCCAGTAGTATTTCGGGACTAGCGGCATACATTAACACCGGGGAGCTGTTTTTT

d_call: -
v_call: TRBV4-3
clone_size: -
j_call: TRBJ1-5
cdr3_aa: CASSQDRGSNQPQHF
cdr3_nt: TGCGCCAGCAGCCAAGACCGGGGGAGCAATCAGCCCCAGCATTTT

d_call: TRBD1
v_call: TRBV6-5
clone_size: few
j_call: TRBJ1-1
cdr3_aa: CASSRTGDTEAFF
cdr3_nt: TGTGCCAGCAGCCGGACAGGGGACACTGAAGCTTTCTTT

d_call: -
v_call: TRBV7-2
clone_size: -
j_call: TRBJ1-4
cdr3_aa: CASTHGPTEKLFF
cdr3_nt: TGTGCCAGCACCCACGGACCGACCGAAAAACTGTTTTTT

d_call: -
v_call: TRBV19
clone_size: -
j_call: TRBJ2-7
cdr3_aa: CASSIGTGGARDEQYF
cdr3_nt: TGTGCCAGTAGTATAGGAACAGGCGGCGCTAGGGACGAGCAGTACTTC

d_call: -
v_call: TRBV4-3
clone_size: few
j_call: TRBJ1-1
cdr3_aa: CASSPYRDSNTEAFF
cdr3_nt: TGCGCCAGCAGCCCATACAGGGACTCGAACACTGAAGCTTTCTTT

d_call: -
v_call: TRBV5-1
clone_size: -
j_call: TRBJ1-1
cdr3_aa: CASSLASWAEAFF
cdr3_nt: TGCGCCAGCAGCTTGGCTTCCTGGGCTGAAGCTTTCTTT

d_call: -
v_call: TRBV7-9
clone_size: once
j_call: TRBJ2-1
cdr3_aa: CASSLDRDQFF
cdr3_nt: TGTGCCAGCAGCTTAGACAGGGACCAGTTCTTC

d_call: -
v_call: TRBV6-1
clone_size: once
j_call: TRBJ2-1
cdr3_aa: CASRQGGPTIEQFF
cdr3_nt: TGTGCCAGCCGGCAGGGGGGACCCACAATTGAGCAGTTCTTC

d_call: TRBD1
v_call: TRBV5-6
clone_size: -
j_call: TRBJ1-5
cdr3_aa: CASSLIGDSEISNQPQHF
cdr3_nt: TGTGCCAGCAGCTTGATCGGGGACAGTGAGATTAGCAATCAGCCCCAGCATTTT

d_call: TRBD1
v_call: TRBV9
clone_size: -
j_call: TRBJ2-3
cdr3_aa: CASSANPRQGPVTDTQYF
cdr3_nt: TGTGCCAGCAGCGCGAACCCCCGACAGGGGCCGGTCACAGATACGCAGTATTTT

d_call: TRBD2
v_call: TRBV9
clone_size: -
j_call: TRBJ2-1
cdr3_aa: CASSATSGYNEQFF
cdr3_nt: TGTGCCAGCAGCGCGACTAGCGGTTACAATGAGCAGTTCTTC

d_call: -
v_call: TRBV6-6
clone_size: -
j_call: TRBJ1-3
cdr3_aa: CASSSVPASSGNTIYF
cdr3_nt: TGTGCCAGCAGTAGCGTTCCTGCCTCCTCTGGAAACACCATATATTTT

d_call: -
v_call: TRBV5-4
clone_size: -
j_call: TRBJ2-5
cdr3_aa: CASSSTSESNSETQYF
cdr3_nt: TGTGCCAGCAGCTCTACGTCGGAGTCGAATTCGGAGACCCAGTACTTC

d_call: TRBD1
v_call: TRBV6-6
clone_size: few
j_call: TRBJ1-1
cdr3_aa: CASSPLSTGPEAFF
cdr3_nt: TGTGCCAGCAGTCCCTTGTCGACAGGGCCTGAAGCTTTCTTT

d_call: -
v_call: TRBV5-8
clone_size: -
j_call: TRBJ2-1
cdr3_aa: CASSPRGPTYNEQFF
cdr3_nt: TGTGCCAGCAGCCCCAGAGGGCCAACCTACAATGAGCAGTTCTTC

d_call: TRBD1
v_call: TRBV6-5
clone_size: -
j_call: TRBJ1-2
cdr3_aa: CASTTGDFGYTF
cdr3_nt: TGTGCCAGCACCACAGGGGATTTTGGCTACACCTTC

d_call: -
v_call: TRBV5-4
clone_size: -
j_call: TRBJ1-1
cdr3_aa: CASTSDDNTEAFF
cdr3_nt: TGTGCCAGCACCAGCGACGACAACACTGAAGCTTTCTTT